The 14 T cell receptor beta chains below all came from one sample that was sequenced in a study of CD8 T cells in ankylosing spondylitis. TCRdb re-derived calls from the 5' RACE reads in MiXCR, one entry per CDR3 protein. In the table there are 200,000 to 300,000 distinct CDR3 sequences, roughly 10% of which are singletons. Sequencing used blood, either unsorted or a sorted T cell fraction (not recorded which). These receptors were obtained from a male donor with ankylosing spondylitis or in good health (not recorded which).

The chain recombines TRBV15 with TRBJ2-4, with 8 bases aligning to TRBD1. Losses at the gene ends were 5 bases for V and 0 bases for J; bases not matched to a gene: 6. This CDR3 contains 16 residues. CDR1 and CDR2 from the germline V gene are LNHNV and YYDKDF (reference sequence). Written as DNA, the CDR3 is TGTGCCACCAGCTCGGGACAGGATCGAGCCAAAAACATTCAGTACTTC. This translates into CATSSGQDRAKNIQYF. Supplemented by reference TRBV15 and TRBJ2-4, the full variable domain reads DAMVIQNPRYQVTQFGKPVTLSCSQTLNHNVMYWYQQKSSQAPKLLFHYYDKDFNNEADTPDNFQSRRPNTSFCFLDIRSPGLGDTAMYLCATSSGQDRAKNIQYFGAGTRLSVL.

This clonotype was seen many times. This chain joins TRBV10-2 and TRBJ2-1; the D gene is possibly TRBD2 (5 bases). V lost 7 bases to trimming and J lost 0 bases, with 13 bases between them. Germline CDR1 is WSHSY and CDR2 is SAAADI. The CDR3 runs 15 residues. CDR3 residues: CASTTSLSSYNEQFF. The CDR3 DNA follows: TGCGCCAGCACAACTAGTTTGAGCTCCTACAATGAGCAGTTCTTC.

This clonotype has at least ten counts. This chain connects TRBV6-5 to TRBJ1-1, with D perhaps matching TRBD1 (6 bases). V lost 4 bases and J lost 2, with 11 bases in between. This CDR3 has 14 amino acids. The germline CDR1 and CDR2 sequences are MNHEY and SVGAGI. CDR3 DNA: TGTGCCAGCAGTTGGAGGGGGGGCAACACTGAAGCTTTCTTT. Translated: CASSWRGGNTEAFF.

This clonotype was recorded at least ten times. The rearrangement joins TRBV5-1 to TRBJ2-1, with 11 bases matching TRBD2. Germline V gene sequence: CDR1 SGHRS, CDR2 YFSETQ. The CDR3 sequence is 17 residues long. Losses at the gene ends were 3 bases for V and 2 bases for J; bases not matched to a gene: 7. CDR3: CASSWSGTSGTYNEQFF. As DNA, the CDR3 is TGCGCCAGCAGCTGGTCGGGGACTAGCGGAACCTACAATGAGCAGTTCTTC.

A remark on this clonotype: A read error may be the cause here, since a much bigger clone is one base away. J is TRBJ2-2 and V is TRBV6-5; 9 bases are a match to TRBD2. The CDR3 is made up of 15 amino acids. J was trimmed by 6 bases and V by 2 bases; bases with no gene match: 4. The germline V gene encodes CDR1 MNHEY and CDR2 SVGAGI. In DNA form, the CDR3 reads TGTGCCAGCAGTTACGGCGGGGGGGTCGCCGGGGAGCTGTTTTTT. As protein: CASSYGGGVAGELFF.

This clonotype was found a few times. V usage is TRBV28 and J usage is TRBJ1-2; 7 nucleotides agree with TRBD1. The CDR3 sequence is 12 residues long. Germline assignment: CDR1 MDHEN and CDR2 SYDVKM. V shed 10 bases, J shed 7 bases, and the junction held 9 bases outside the gene matches. In DNA form, the CDR3 reads TGTGCCATCGAAGACAGGGTCGGTGGCTACACCTTC. Protein sequence: CAIEDRVGGYTF.

As for this clonotype: A much larger clone sits a single nucleotide away, making a read error possible. CDR3 DNA: TGTGCCAGCAGCTTAGGGACAGGTCATGCGAACACTGAAACTTTCTTT. Translating gives CASSLGTGHANTETFF. The V call is TRBV13, the J call TRBJ1-1, with D possibly being TRBD1 (6 bases). Germline CDR1 and CDR2: PRHDT and FYEKMQ (reference sequence). The CDR3 consists of 16 residues.

This clonotype was detected ten times or more. The chain links TRBV12-3 or TRBV12-4 to TRBJ2-7; 9 positions match TRBD1. V lost 3 bases to trimming and J lost 3 bases; unmatched junction nucleotides: 3. The CDR3 length is 14 residues. Written as DNA, the CDR3 is TGTGCCAGCAGTTTTGTGACAGGGGGCTACGAGCAGTACTTC. It specifies CASSFVTGGYEQYF.

This clonotype was recorded at least ten times. The chain carries TRBV5-1 and TRBJ2-3; D ambiguous. V was shortened by 0 bases and J by 2 bases, with 10 bases between the two germline ends. Per germline, CDR1 SGHRS and CDR2 YFSETQ. The CDR3 is made up of 15 amino acids. As DNA, the CDR3 is TGCGCCAGCAGCTTGGAAGGCCCTGACACAGATACGCAGTATTTT. Amino acids: CASSLEGPDTDTQYF. Full variable domain (missing parts from reference TRBV5-1 and TRBJ2-3): KAGVTQTPRYLIKTRGQQVTLSCSPISGHRSVSWYQQTPGQGLQFLFEYFSETQRNKGNFPGRFSGRQFSNSRSEMNVSTLELGDSALYLCASSLEGPDTDTQYFGPGTRLTVL.

This clonotype has at least ten counts. This rearrangement joins TRBV20-1 to TRBJ2-3; TRBD2 is a possible D gene (5 bases). Germline V gene data show CDR1 as DFQATT and CDR2 as SNEGSKA (reference sequence). The CDR3 is 12 residues long. The V end was cut by 5 bases, the J end by 0 bases, with 6 bases between. The CDR3 coding sequence is TGCAGTGCTCCGGGGAGCACAGATACGCAGTATTTT. Encoded protein: CSAPGSTDTQYF.

This clonotype was counted only a few times. This chain joins TRBV6-1 and TRBJ2-1, with D possibly being TRBD1 or TRBD2 (6 bases each). The CDR3 is made up of 14 amino acids. Germline V lookup: CDR1 MNHNS, CDR2 SASEGT. Trimming shortened V by 4 bases and J by 3 bases, and 10 bases separated the two germline ends. CDR3 loop: CASSGGAGYNEQFF. The CDR3 coding sequence is TGTGCCAGCAGTGGGGGGGCCGGCTACAATGAGCAGTTCTTC.

This clonotype was recorded a few times. This sequence joins TRBV7-2 and TRBJ2-2; D not certain. Germline lookup yields CDR1 SGHTA and CDR2 FQGNSA. Trimming pared 3 bases from V and 3 bases from J, leaving 11 bases between. This CDR3 spans 15 amino acids. In nucleotides, the CDR3 is TGTGCCAGCAGCTTGGGAAGCGTTGACACCGGGGAGCTGTTTTTT. This translates into CASSLGSVDTGELFF. Full variable domain (remainder filled in from reference TRBV7-2 and TRBJ2-2): GAGVSQSPSNKVTEKGKDVELRCDPISGHTALYWYRQSLGQGLEFLIYFQGNSAPDKSGLPSDRFSAERTGGSVSTLTIQRTQQEDSAVYLCASSLGSVDTGELFFGEGSRLTVL.

This clonotype was detected ten times or more. The chain couples TRBV5-1 to TRBJ2-5; D may be TRBD2 (5 bases). CDR1 SGHRS and CDR2 YFSETQ come from the germline V gene. Trimming took 0 bases from V and 2 from J, leaving 8 bases between them. The CDR3 extends over 14 amino acids. CDR3 DNA: TGCGCCAGCAGCTTGGCGGGGATACAAGAGACCCAGTACTTC. Translation gives CASSLAGIQETQYF.

The rearrangement uses TRBV20-1 and TRBJ2-5; 7 bases are a match to TRBD1. Looked up from germline, CDR1 is DFQATT and CDR2 is SNEGSKA (reference sequence). The CDR3 sequence is 14 residues long. V dropped 3 bases and J dropped 2; count of bases not matched to a gene: 6. The CDR3 coding sequence is TGCAGTGCTAGCGATCGCAGGGGGCAAGAGACCCAGTACTTC. Translation: CSASDRRGQETQYF.